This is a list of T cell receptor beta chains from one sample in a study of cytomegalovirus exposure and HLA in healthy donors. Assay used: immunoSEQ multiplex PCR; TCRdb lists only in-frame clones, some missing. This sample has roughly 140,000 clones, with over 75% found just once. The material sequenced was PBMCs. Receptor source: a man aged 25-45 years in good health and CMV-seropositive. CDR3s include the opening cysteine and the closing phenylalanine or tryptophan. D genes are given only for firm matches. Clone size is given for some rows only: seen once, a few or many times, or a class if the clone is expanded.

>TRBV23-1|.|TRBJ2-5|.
TGCGCCAGCAGTCACCCTCGGAGGGTCCAAGAGACCCAGTACTTC
CASSHPRRVQETQYF
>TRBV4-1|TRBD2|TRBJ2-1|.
TGCGCCAGCAGATACACCGGGACTAGCAATGAGCAGTTCTTC
CASRYTGTSNEQFF
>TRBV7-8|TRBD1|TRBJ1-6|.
TGTGCCAGCAGCTCCGGGACAGGGAATTCACCCCTCCACTTT
CASSSGTGNSPLHF
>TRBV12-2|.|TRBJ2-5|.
TGTGCAAGTCGCTTAGGAAGCGGGAAGGAGACCCAGTACTTC
CASRLGSGKETQYF
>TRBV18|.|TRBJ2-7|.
TGTGCCAGCTCCCAGGGGACATCTCCCTACGAGCAGTACTTC
CASSQGTSPYEQYF
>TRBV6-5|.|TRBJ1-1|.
TGTGCCAGCAGTTTACAGGGCACCACTGAAGCTTTCTTT
CASSLQGTTEAFF
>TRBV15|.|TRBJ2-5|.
TGTGCCACCAGCAGTTCCCGAGGAGCCGGAGAGACCCAGTACTTC
CATSSSRGAGETQYF
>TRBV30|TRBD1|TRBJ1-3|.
TGTGCCGCCCGGGACAGGGGGCAGAGAAACACCATATATTTT
CAARDRGQRNTIYF
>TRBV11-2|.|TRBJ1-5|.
TGTGCCAGCAGCTTAGGACAGAACAATCAGCCCCAGCATTTT
CASSLGQNNQPQHF
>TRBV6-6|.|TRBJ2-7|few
TGTGCCAGCGACCACAGGCCCTCCTACGAGCAGTACTTC
CASDHRPSYEQYF
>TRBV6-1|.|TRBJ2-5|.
TGTGCCAGCAGTGCGGGTTTCGGGGCCCAGTACTTC
CASSAGFGAQYF
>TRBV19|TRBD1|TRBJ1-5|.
TGTGCCAGTAGTCCACAGACAGGGGGAAATCAGCCCCAGCATTTT
CASSPQTGGNQPQHF
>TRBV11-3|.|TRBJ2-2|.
TGTGCCAGCAGCACTACAGGTCTCGCCGGGGAGCTGTTTTTT
CASSTTGLAGELFF
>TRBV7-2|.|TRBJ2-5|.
TGTGCCAGCAAAACCGCACAGGAAAGTGAGACCCAGTACTTC
CASKTAQESETQYF
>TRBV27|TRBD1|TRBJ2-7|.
TGTGCCAGCGCCATGACAGGGATCTACGAGCAGTACTTC
CASAMTGIYEQYF
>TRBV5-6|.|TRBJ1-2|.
TGTGCCAGCAGCGTTGGACAATCTAACTATGGCTACACCTTC
CASSVGQSNYGYTF
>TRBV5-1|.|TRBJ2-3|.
TGCGCCAGCAGCTTGAGTTCAGGGGGCACAGATACGCAGTATTTT
CASSLSSGGTDTQYF
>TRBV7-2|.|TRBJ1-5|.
TGTGCCAGCAGCTTCAACAGGGGCAATCAGCCCCAGCATTTT
CASSFNRGNQPQHF
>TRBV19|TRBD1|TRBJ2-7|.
TGTGCCACCTCCGACAGGGCCCTAAACTCCTACGAGCAGTACTTC
CATSDRALNSYEQYF
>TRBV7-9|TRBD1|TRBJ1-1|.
TGTGCCAGCAGCCAACCGGGACAGCTGAACACTGAAGCTTTCTTT
CASSQPGQLNTEAFF
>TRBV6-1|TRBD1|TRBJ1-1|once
TGTGCCAGCAGGGGACAGTTGAACACTGAAGCTTTCTTT
CASRGQLNTEAFF
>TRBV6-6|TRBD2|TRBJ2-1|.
TGTGCCAGCAACTCGGGAGGGTCAGTCAATGAGCAGTTCTTC
CASNSGGSVNEQFF
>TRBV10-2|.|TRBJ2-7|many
TGCGCCAGCACCGTCAAGGCGGGAACTTACGAGCAGTACTTC
CASTVKAGTYEQYF
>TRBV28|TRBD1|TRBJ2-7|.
TGTGCCAGCGGCCCACAGGGGCCAGACCCCTACGAGCAGTACTTC
CASGPQGPDPYEQYF
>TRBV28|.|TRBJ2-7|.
TGTGCCAGCAAGAACAACTACGAGCAGTACTTC
CASKNNYEQYF
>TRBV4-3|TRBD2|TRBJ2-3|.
TGCGCCAGCAGCGGGCCCGGGACTAGCGGCACAGATACGCAGTATTTT
CASSGPGTSGTDTQYF
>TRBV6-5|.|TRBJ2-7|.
TGTGCCAGCAGTTACGTGACAGGCCCTTTGGACGAGCAGTACTTC
CASSYVTGPLDEQYF
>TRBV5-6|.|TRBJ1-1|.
TGTGCCAGCAGCCTCAGGGGTCCTGTCGTTGTGAACACTGAAGCTTTCTTT
CASSLRGPVVVNTEAFF
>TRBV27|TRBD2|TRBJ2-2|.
TGTGCCAGCAGTTTTAGGCTAGCGGACACCGGGGAGCTGTTTTTT
CASSFRLADTGELFF
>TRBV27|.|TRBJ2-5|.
TGTGCCAGCAGTTCAGACAGGATCCAAGAGACCCAGTACTTC
CASSSDRIQETQYF
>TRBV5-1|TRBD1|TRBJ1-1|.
TGCGCCAGCAGCTTGGGGAGGGGGCGGAACACTGAAGCTTTCTTT
CASSLGRGRNTEAFF
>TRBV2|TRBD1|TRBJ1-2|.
TGTGCCAGCAGTGAAGGAGGGACAGGAGGGGCCTATGGCTACACCTTC
CASSEGGTGGAYGYTF
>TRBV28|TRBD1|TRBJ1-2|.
TGTGCCAGCAGTTCCTACAGGGGAGGCAACTATGGCTACACCTTC
CASSSYRGGNYGYTF
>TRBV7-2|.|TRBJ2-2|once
TGTGCCAGCAGCTTAGGACAGGGAGGCACCGGGGAGCTGTTTTTT
CASSLGQGGTGELFF
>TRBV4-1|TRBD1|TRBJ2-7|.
TGCGCCAGCAGCTCCTGGACAGGGGGCTCCTACGAGCAGTACTTC
CASSSWTGGSYEQYF
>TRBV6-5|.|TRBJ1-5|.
TGTGCCAGCAATCGAGGGTTGGATCAGCCCCAGCATTTT
CASNRGLDQPQHF
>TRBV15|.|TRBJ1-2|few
TGTGCCACCAGCAGCAGTAACTATGGCTACACCTTC
CATSSSNYGYTF
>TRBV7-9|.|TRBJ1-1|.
TGTGCCAGCAGCTCGGACGCCCGGGGCACTGAAGCTTTCTTT
CASSSDARGTEAFF
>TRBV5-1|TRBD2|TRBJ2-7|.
TGCGCCAGCAGCTTGGTAGCGGGGAATAGCGAGCAGTACTTC
CASSLVAGNSEQYF
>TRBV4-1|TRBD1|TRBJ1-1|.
TGCGCCAGCAGCCTGGGGACAGCTGAAGCTTTCTTT
CASSLGTAEAFF
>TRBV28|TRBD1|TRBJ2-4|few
TGTGCCAGCAGTACACAGGGGAATCTAGCCAAAAACATTCAGTACTTC
CASSTQGNLAKNIQYF
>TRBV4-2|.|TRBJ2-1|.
TGTGCCAGCAAAAGAGCGGGCCTCTACAATGAGCAGTTCTTC
CASKRAGLYNEQFF
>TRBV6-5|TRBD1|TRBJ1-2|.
TGTGCCAGCAGTAGGGACAGGGGGCGGGGGGGCTACACCTTC
CASSRDRGRGGYTF
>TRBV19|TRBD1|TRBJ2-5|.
TGTGCCAGTAGTTTGGGACAGGGGATTCAAGAGACCCAGTACTTC
CASSLGQGIQETQYF
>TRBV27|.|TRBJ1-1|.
TGTGCCAGCAGTCCGACCGGACGGCCCAGGGTGACTGAAGCTTTCTTT
CASSPTGRPRVTEAFF
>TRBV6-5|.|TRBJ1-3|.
TGTGCCAGCAGCTTAGCAGGGACTGGAAACACCATATATTTT
CASSLAGTGNTIYF
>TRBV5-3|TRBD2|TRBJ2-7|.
TGTGCCAGAAGCCCCCCGGGACTAGCGGGCAGCTCAAGCTCCTACGAGCAGTACTTC
CARSPPGLAGSSSSYEQYF
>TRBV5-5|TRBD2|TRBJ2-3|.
TGTGCCAGCAACCCGACTAGCGGGGGGCCCACAGATACGCAGTATTTT
CASNPTSGGPTDTQYF